The clone carrying this T cell receptor (beta chain) was detected many times. What it binds is unknown. The sample belongs to a study of CD8 T cells in ankylosing spondylitis. V gave up 5 bases and J gave up 2 bases; unmatched junction bases: 8. The CDR3 extends over 17 amino acids. One entry per CDR3 protein results from TCRdb running MiXCR on the 5' RACE reads. The sample has 200,000 to 250,000 distinct CDR3 sequences; roughly a tenth are singletons. Study-level points and caveats: There was a TCR beta motif, made of several highly homologous variants, that appeared characteristic of ankylosing spondylitis blood. Both synovial fluid and blood in reactive arthritis had previously been reported to carry some motif variants. Researchers reportedly found disease-linked clones significantly enriched in matched ankylosing spondylitis synovial fluid. With a CD8+ phenotype, disease-linked clones were relatively rare in peripheral blood.

The chain joins TRBV12-3 or TRBV12-4 to TRBJ2-4, with 11 bases identical to TRBD1. This clonotype was obtained from a male donor with ankylosing spondylitis or in good health (not recorded which). What was sequenced was blood, either unsorted or a sorted T cell fraction (not recorded which). In DNA form, the CDR3 reads TGTGCCAGCAGTACCGGGACAGGGGGTCGTTCCAAAAACATTCAGTACTTC. It specifies CASSTGTGGRSKNIQYF.